This T cell receptor beta chain was identified during a study of blood T cell repertoires in COVID-19. Between the trimmed V and J ends, which lost 5 bases and 8 bases, there was a span of 20 bases. Germline lookup yields CDR1 SEHNR and CDR2 FQNEAQ (reference sequence). CDR3 length: 15 residues. TCRdb keeps only in-frame clones here, not all; method: immunoSEQ multiplex PCR. The profile covers hundreds of thousands of clones, with about 87% appearing a single time and about 0.91% taken by the ten largest. This receptor was identified in a man between 18 and 35 years old with COVID-19, enrolled during active disease. The chain couples TRBV7-9 to TRBJ2-3; a weak D match, TRBD2 (6 bases). Sample: peripheral blood. The CDR3 sequence is CASSQGWGDYGTQYF. In DNA form, the CDR3 reads TGTGCCAGCAGCCAAGGGTGGGGGGATTATGGTACGCAGTATTTT.